This T cell receptor beta chain emerged from a study of T cell responses to AZD1222 COVID-19 vaccine. Study-level results: Increased Spike-specific TCR breadth and depth were observed after two AZD1222 doses. Repertoires were collected only later (after the peak T cell response had occurred). The span of vaccine-associated CD4 TCRs extended across spike, with dominance at 160-218 and 743-854.

Clones were read by immunoSEQ multiplex PCR, and TCRdb kept only the in-frame ones, dropping some. Altogether under 100,000 clones are present, around nine tenths being singletons, with the ten largest covering 2.5% to 3.5%. Comment on this clone: Its target is unknown.

Germline lookup yields CDR1 SGHRS and CDR2 YFSETQ. The CDR3 spans 15 residues. Deletions cut 0 bases from V and 1 base from J, with 10 bases between. V and J are TRBV5-1 and TRBJ1-1; D gene unclear. Sequenced material: peripheral blood, taken on day 0 of AZD1222 vaccination. The sequence came from an adult in good health. This CDR3 reads CASSLDPASNTEAFF. Written as DNA, the CDR3 is TGCGCCAGCAGCTTGGACCCAGCCTCGAACACTGAAGCTTTCTTT.